This T cell receptor beta chain was observed in a study of regulatory T cells in long-lasting Graves disease. As to time point: newly diagnosed GD, antithyroid drugs for less than 3 months. Preparation of the TCR library used RNA extracted from PBMCs. An endocrinology department in Xi'an, China, supplied the patients. Germline V CDR1 and CDR2: PRHDT, FYEKMQ (reference sequence). Trimming removed 5 bases from V and 0 bases from J, with 11 bases in between. The CDR3 has 15 residues. Both iRepertoire HTBI primers and Arm-PCR of CDR3 regions were used to build the TCR beta libraries. As originally analysed: From all samples, identification returned 14 TRBJ and roughly 65 TRBV segments. TCRdb re-analysed the multiplex PCR reads in MiXCR, keeping a single row per CDR3 protein. The V and J calls here are based on TCRdb, not the publication. Of about 470,000 distinct CDR3 sequences listed, more than 13% are singletons.

These data were also reused for a study on T cells in Graves' hyperthyroidism and ophthalmopathy. This second study notes: Graves' hyperthyroidism was deemed stable absent ophthalmopathy progression within 18 months. In the blood, most expanded thyroid clonotypes above 0.001 appeared as well.

J is TRBJ2-4 and V is TRBV13, with unresolved D. This clonotype was obtained from a woman aged 25 to 39 with Graves disease. The material sequenced was peripheral blood mononuclear cells (PBMCs), taken at new diagnosis, from a patient treated with antithyroid drugs. The CDR3 sequence is CASSNSLVAKNIQYF. Here the CDR3 DNA reads TGTGCCAGCAGCAACTCCCTTGTAGCCAAAAACATTCAGTACTTC.